This TCR beta chain is drawn from a study of Ad26.COV2.S vaccination and SARS-CoV-2 variants. Study findings and constraints: Vaccine recipients posted higher spike-specific TCR breadth than their placebo counterparts.

Stated treatment: approximately 18 received Ad26.COV2.S at low or high dose, single or two shots; 5 received placebo; per-sample allocation not given. All samples were drawn on day 63, counting from the first vaccine or placebo injection. CDR3 size: 14 residues. Germline V gene sequence: CDR1 SGHKS, CDR2 YYEKEE (reference sequence). V lost 4 bases and J lost 3, with 12 bases in between. Assay: immunoSEQ multiplex PCR; the TCRdb copy retains only in-frame clones and omits some. The table shows some 500,000 clones, with about 88% occurring only once. With respect to this clone: Its antigen is not known.

The sample here was peripheral blood, taken in a trial of Ad26.COV2.S vaccine versus placebo. J is TRBJ2-3 and V is TRBV5-5; the D gene is possibly TRBD2 (6 bases). The source of this sequence is a person between 18 and 59 years old who received the Ad26.COV2.S COVID-19 vaccine or a placebo. The CDR3 is CASSGRGWTDTQYF. CDR3 sequence (DNA): TGTGCCAGCAGCGGCCGGGGGTGGACAGATACGCAGTATTTT.